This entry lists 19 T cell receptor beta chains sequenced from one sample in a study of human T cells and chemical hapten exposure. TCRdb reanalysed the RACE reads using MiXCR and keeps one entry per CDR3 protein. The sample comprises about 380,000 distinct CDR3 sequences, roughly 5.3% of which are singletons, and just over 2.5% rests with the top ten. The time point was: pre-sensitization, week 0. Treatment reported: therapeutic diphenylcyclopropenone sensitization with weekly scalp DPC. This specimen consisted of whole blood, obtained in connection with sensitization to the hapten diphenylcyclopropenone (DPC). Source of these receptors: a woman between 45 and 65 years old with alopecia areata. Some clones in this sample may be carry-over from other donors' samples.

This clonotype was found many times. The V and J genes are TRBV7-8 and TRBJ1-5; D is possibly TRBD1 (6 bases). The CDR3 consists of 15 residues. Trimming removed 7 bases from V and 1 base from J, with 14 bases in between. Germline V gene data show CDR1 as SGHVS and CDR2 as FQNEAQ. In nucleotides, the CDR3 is TGTGCCAGCACCCAAGGGGGGCCGAGCAATCAGCCCCAGCATTTT. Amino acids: CASTQGGPSNQPQHF.

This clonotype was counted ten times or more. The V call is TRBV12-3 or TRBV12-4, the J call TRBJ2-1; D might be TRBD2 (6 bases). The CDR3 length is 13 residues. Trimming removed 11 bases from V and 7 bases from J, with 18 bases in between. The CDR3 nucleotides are TGTGCCGGTTCTGGAGCTGGGGGGAATGAGCAGTTCTTC. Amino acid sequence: CAGSGAGGNEQFF.

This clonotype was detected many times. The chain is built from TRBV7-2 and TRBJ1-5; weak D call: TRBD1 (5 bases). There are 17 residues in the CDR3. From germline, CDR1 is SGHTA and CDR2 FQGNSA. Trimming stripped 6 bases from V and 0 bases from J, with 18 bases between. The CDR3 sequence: CASSPRGGGTSNQPQHF. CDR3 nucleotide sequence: TGTGCCAGCAGTCCAAGGGGTGGGGGGACTAGCAATCAGCCCCAGCATTTT.

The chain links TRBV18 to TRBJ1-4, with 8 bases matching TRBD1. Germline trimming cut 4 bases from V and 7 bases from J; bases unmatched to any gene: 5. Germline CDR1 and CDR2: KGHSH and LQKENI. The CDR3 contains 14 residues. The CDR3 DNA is TGTGCCAGCTCACGGACAGGGTCGGGTGAAAAACTGTTTTTT. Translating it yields CASSRTGSGEKLFF. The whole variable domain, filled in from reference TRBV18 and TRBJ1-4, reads NAGVMQNPRHLVRRRGQEARLRCSPMKGHSHVYWYRQLPEEGLKFMVYLQKENIIDESGMPKERFSAEFPKEGPSILRIQQVVRGDSAAYFCASSRTGSGEKLFFGSGTQLSVL.

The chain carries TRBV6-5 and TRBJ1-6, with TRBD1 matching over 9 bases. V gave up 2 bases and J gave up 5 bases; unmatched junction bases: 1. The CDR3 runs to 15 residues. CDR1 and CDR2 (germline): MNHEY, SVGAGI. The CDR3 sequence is CASSYGDRDNSPLHF. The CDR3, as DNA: TGTGCCAGCAGTTACGGGGACAGGGATAATTCACCCCTCCACTTT.

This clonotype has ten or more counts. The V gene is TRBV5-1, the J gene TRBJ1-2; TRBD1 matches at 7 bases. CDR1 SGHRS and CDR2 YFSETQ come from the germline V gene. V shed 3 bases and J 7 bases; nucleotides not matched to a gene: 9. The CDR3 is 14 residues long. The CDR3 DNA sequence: TGCGCCAGCAGCTCACGACAGGGTTGGGGTGGCTACACCTTC. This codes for CASSSRQGWGGYTF.

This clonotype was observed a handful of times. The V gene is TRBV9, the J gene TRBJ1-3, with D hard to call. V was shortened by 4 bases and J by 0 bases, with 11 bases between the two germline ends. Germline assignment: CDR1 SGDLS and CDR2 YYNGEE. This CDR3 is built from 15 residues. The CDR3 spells CASSPRLVSGNTIYF. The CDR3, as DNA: TGTGCCAGCAGCCCCCGCCTGGTCTCTGGAAACACCATATATTTT.

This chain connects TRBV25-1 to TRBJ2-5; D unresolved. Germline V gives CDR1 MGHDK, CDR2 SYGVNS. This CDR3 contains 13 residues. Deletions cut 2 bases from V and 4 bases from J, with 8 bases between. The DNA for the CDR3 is TGTGCCAGCAGTGAACCGGGTCGAGAGACCCAGTACTTC. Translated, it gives CASSEPGRETQYF.

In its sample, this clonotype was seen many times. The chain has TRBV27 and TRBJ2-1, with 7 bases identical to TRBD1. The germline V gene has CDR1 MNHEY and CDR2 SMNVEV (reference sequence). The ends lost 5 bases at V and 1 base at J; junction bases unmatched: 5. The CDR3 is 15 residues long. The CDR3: CASSLGGWSYNEQFF. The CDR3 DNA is TGTGCCAGCAGTCTAGGGGGCTGGTCCTACAATGAGCAGTTCTTC.

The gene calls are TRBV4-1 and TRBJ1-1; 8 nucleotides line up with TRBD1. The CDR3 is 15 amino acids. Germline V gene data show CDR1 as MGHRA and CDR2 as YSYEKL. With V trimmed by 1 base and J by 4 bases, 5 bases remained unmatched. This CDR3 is CASSQGSTGGTEAFF. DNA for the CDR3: TGCGCCAGCAGCCAAGGTTCCACAGGGGGCACTGAAGCTTTCTTT.

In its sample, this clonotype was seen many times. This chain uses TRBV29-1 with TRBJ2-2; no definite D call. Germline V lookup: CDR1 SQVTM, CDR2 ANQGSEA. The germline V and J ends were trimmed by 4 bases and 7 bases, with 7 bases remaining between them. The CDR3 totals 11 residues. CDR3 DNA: TGCAGCGTTGTGGTATTCGGGGAGCTGTTTTTT. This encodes CSVVVFGELFF.

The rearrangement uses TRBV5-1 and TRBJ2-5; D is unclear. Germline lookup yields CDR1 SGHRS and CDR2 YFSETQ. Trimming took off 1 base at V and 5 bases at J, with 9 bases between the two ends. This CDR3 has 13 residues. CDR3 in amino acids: CASSLSESETQYF. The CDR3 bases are TGCGCCAGCAGCTTGTCTGAATCGGAGACCCAGTACTTC.

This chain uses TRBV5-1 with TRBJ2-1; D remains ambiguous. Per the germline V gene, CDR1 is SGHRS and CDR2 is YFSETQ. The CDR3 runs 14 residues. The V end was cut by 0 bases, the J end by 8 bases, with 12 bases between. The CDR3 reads CASSLAKSSDEQFF. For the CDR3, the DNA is TGCGCCAGCAGCTTGGCCAAATCATCCGATGAGCAGTTCTTC.

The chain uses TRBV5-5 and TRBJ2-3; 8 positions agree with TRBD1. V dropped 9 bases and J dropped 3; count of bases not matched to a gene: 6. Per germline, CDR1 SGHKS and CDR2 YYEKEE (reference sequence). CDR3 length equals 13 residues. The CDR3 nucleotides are TGTGCCACGTTCAGGACAGGGACAGATACGCAGTATTTT. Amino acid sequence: CATFRTGTDTQYF.

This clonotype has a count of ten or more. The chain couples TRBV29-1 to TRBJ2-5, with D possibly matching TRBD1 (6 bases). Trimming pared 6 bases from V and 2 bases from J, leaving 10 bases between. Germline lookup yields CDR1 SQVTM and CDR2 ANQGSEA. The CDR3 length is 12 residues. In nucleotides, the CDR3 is TGCAGCGTGGGGACATTTCAAGAGACCCAGTACTTC. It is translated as CSVGTFQETQYF.

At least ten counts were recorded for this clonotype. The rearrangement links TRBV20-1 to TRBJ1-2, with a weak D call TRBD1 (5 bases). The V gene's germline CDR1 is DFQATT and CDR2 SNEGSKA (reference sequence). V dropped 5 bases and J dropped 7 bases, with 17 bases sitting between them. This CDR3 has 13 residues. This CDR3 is CSASLPQAGGYTF. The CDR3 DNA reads TGCAGTGCTTCCCTCCCACAGGCCGGTGGCTACACCTTC.

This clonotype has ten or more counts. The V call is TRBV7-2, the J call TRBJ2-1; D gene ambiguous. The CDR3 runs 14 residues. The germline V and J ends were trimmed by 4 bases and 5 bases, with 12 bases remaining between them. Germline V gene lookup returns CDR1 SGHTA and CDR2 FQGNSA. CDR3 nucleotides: TGTGCCAGCAGCTCAGTACCCCCCAACAATGAGCAGTTCTTC. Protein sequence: CASSSVPPNNEQFF.

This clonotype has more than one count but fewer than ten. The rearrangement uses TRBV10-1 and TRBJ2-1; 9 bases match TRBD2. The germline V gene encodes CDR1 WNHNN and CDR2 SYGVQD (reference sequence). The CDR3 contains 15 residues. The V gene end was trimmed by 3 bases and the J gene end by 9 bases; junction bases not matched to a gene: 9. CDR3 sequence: CASSDLGLAGSEQFF. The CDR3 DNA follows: TGCGCCAGCAGTGACTTGGGGCTAGCGGGGAGTGAGCAGTTCTTC.

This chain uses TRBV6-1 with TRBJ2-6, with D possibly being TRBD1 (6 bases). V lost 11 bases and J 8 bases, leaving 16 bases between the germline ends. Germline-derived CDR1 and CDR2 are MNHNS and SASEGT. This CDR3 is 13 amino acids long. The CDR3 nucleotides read TGTGCCGGCCGACAGGTCGGAACCAACGTCCTGACTTTC. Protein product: CAGRQVGTNVLTF.